The 8 T cell receptor beta chains reported below all come from one sample, sequenced in a study of cytomegalovirus exposure and HLA in healthy donors (dated by TCRdb to the late 2010s). Library preparation used the immunoSEQ multiplex PCR assay. The multiplex PCR relied on a mix of 60 forward primers for TCR Vbeta segments and 13 reverse primers for TCR Jbeta segments. TCRdb's version of the immuneACCESS table is confined to in-frame rearrangements and falls short of the full clone set. An unresolved V gene accounts for under half of the shortfall where checked; the remainder is of unknown origin. The sample table shows some 210,000 clones, and about 90% are seen once. The top ten clonotypes cover about 1.2% of the sample. The sequenced sample consisted of PBMCs. Every receptor here comes from a man younger than 40 in good health and CMV-seronegative.

The chain couples TRBV7-2 to TRBJ1-2; D gene ambiguous. The V gene lost 2 bases and the J gene lost 6 bases, with 13 bases spanning the gap. The germline CDR1 and CDR2 sequences are SGHTA and FQGNSA. CDR3 length: 14 amino acids. The CDR3 DNA is TGTGCCAGCAGCTTAACGAGGGAGGTGGATGGCTACACCTTC. This encodes CASSLTREVDGYTF.

V is TRBV28 and J is TRBJ2-5; 10 nucleotides match TRBD1. The DNA end is more similar to TRBJ2-7, so the J call may be wrong. The CDR3 loop spans 14 amino acids. Per the germline V gene, CDR1 is MDHEN and CDR2 is SYDVKM. This CDR3 is CASEAGTGDYEQYF. DNA of the CDR3: TGTGCCAGTGAGGCCGGGACAGGGGACTACGAGCAGTACTTC.

This chain connects TRBV7-9 to TRBJ2-7, with a weak D call TRBD1 (6 bases). This CDR3 has 15 amino acids. Between the trimmed V and J ends, which lost 2 bases and 0 bases, there was a span of 11 bases. Germline V gene lookup returns CDR1 SEHNR and CDR2 FQNEAQ (reference sequence). The chain's CDR3 is CASSLPQGPSYEQYF. CDR3 DNA sequence: TGTGCCAGCAGCTTACCACAGGGACCCTCCTACGAGCAGTACTTC.

The rearrangement uses TRBV19 and TRBJ2-5; no firm D call. The germline V gene encodes CDR1 LNHDA and CDR2 SQIVND (reference sequence). The V and J ends lost 5 bases and 5 bases respectively, with 15 bases between them. The CDR3 is made up of 14 amino acids. CDR3 nucleotide sequence: TGTGCCAGTAGTCTGGCCTCTCGGGTGGAGACCCAGTACTTC. Amino acids: CASSLASRVETQYF. Looking up the rest from reference TRBV19 and TRBJ2-5 gives the full variable domain: DGGITQSPKYLFRKEGQNVTLSCEQNLNHDAMYWYRQDPGQGLRLIYYSQIVNDFQKGDIAEGYSVSREKKESFPLTVTSAQKNPTAFYLCASSLASRVETQYFGPGTRLLVL.

V is TRBV5-1 and J is TRBJ2-7; 7 nucleotides agree with TRBD1. V was pared by 4 bases and J by 2 bases, with 9 bases of the junction left unmatched. CDR1 and CDR2 (germline): SGHRS, YFSETQ. CDR3 length: 15 amino acids. DNA for the CDR3: TGCGCCAGCAGCCGGACAGGTAGTCTTACCTACGAGCAGTACTTC. Amino acids: CASSRTGSLTYEQYF.

J is TRBJ1-1 and V is TRBV6-5, with D possibly being TRBD1 (5 bases). CDR1 and CDR2 (germline): MNHEY, SVGAGI. V lost 3 bases to trimming and J lost 4 bases, with 15 bases between them. The CDR3 runs to 15 residues. CDR3 DNA: TGTGCCAGCAGTTATTTTGAGAGGAGGGGCACTGAAGCTTTCTTT. Its protein is CASSYFERRGTEAFF.

The rearrangement links TRBV14 to TRBJ1-1; no clear D. V was cut by 5 bases and J by 3 bases, with 19 bases left in between. The CDR3 spans 16 residues. The germline V gene has CDR1 SGHDN and CDR2 FVKESK. The CDR3 nucleotides are TGTGCCAGCAGCAATGATGGCAGGTGGGTGGACACTGAAGCTTTCTTT. It is translated as CASSNDGRWVDTEAFF.

The chain links TRBV5-1 to TRBJ2-5; 7 nucleotides line up with TRBD1. The CDR3 loop spans 15 amino acids. V dropped 6 bases and J dropped 3; count of bases not matched to a gene: 11. Germline V gene lookup returns CDR1 SGHRS and CDR2 YFSETQ. CDR3 amino acids: CASKFLTGAEETQYF. In nucleotides, the CDR3 is TGCGCCAGCAAATTCCTTACAGGGGCTGAAGAGACCCAGTACTTC.